The rows below give T cell receptor beta chains drawn from one sample of a study of regulatory T cells in long-lasting Graves disease. TCRdb processed the multiplex PCR reads anew with MiXCR; each CDR3 protein has one entry. The sample has about 470,000 distinct CDR3 sequences; roughly 21% are singletons. This sample comprised peripheral blood mononuclear cells (PBMCs), obtained when the disease was refractory, from a patient treated with antithyroid drugs. All receptors come from a female donor with Graves disease. The CDR3 runs from the conserved cysteine through the conserved F or W. D genes are given only for firm matches. Size is stated for part of the rows, as once, few or many counts, or as a class when the clone is expanded.

j_call	v_call	d_call	clone_size	cdr3_nt	cdr3_aa
TRBJ1-2	TRBV5-4	.	.	TGTGCCAGCAGCTTGGGTTACCCCCTCGGGGGCTACACCTTC	CASSLGYPLGGYTF
TRBJ2-7	TRBV15	.	many	TGTGCCACCAGCAGTCGTGGATCGGGAAGCTCCTACGAGCAGTACTTC	CATSSRGSGSSYEQYF
TRBJ1-5	TRBV28	.	many	TGTGCCAGCAGTTTAGGCGGACAGCGTAACAATCAGCCCCAGCATTTT	CASSLGGQRNNQPQHF
TRBJ1-1	TRBV28	TRBD1	many	TGTGCCAGCACCCAATACGGGACAGGGGCCACTGAAGCTTTCTTT	CASTQYGTGATEAFF
TRBJ1-1	TRBV3-1	.	many	TGTGCCAGCAGCCAAGTAATGGGGTCGGACACTGAAGCTTTCTTT	CASSQVMGSDTEAFF
TRBJ1-1	TRBV9	.	once	TGTGCCAGCAGCGGAGGGTTATACACTGAAGCTTTCTTT	CASSGGLYTEAFF
TRBJ2-5	TRBV27	.	many	TGTGCCAGCAGTTGGGGGAATCCGAGGGATGAGACCCAGTACTTC	CASSWGNPRDETQYF
TRBJ2-7	TRBV28	TRBD2	many	TGTGCCAGCAGCCGTAAGCTAGCGGGGGGGCAGTACTTC	CASSRKLAGGQYF
TRBJ1-4	TRBV18	.	few	TGTGCCAGCTCACCAGTCACAGGACCAAATGAAAAACTGTTTTTT	CASSPVTGPNEKLFF
TRBJ2-7	TRBV5-4	.	.	TGTGCCAGCAGCTCGGGGGACCTCCCCACGCAGTACTTC	CASSSGDLPTQYF
TRBJ1-2	TRBV30	.	.	TGTGCCTGGAGCGGACGGAACTATGGCTACACCTTC	CAWSGRNYGYTF
TRBJ1-1	TRBV4-1	.	.	TGCGCCAGCAGCCATAGTCCCGGGACATCTGAAGCTTTCTTT	CASSHSPGTSEAFF
TRBJ2-5	TRBV4-2	.	.	TGTGCCAGCAGCCAAGCCTTGTTGGGGGACGGCGAGACCCAGTACTTC	CASSQALLGDGETQYF
TRBJ2-3	TRBV13	.	once	TGTGCCAGCAGCCAATATCCAGATACGCAGTATTTT	CASSQYPDTQYF
TRBJ2-5	TRBV28	.	few	TGTGCCAGCAGTTCAGGGTTAATTGGGTCAGAGACCCAGTACTTC	CASSSGLIGSETQYF
TRBJ2-7	TRBV7-2	TRBD2	many	TGTGCCAGCAGCTTATCTCCAAGGGGGGCAACGGGAGGGCTCTACGAGCAGTACTTC	CASSLSPRGATGGLYEQYF
TRBJ2-1	TRBV29-1	TRBD2	.	TGCAGCGCTGCCGGCGGGACTAGCGGGGGATACAATGAGCAGTTCTTC	CSAAGGTSGGYNEQFF
TRBJ1-1	TRBV7-2	.	many	TGTGCCAGCACCCCCAGTGACATGAACACTGAAGCTTTCTTT	CASTPSDMNTEAFF
TRBJ1-2	TRBV28	.	many	TGTGCCAGCAGTCCCCCCGAGACAGACGCTAACTATGGCTACACCTTC	CASSPPETDANYGYTF
TRBJ2-5	TRBV7-7	.	many	TGTGCTAGCAGCTTAGGCAGGGAGCAGACCCAGTACTTC	CASSLGREQTQYF
TRBJ1-2	TRBV6-1	TRBD1	few	TGTGCCAGCAGAGGGACAGGGGGAGGAGTCGGCTACACCTTC	CASRGTGGGVGYTF
TRBJ2-1	TRBV7-3	TRBD2	.	TGTGCCAGCAGCTTATTGGGGGGGTCCTACAATGAGCAGTTCTTC	CASSLLGGSYNEQFF
TRBJ1-4	TRBV7-2	.	few	TGTGCCAGCAGCTTAGGGTTTGAAAAACTGTTTTTT	CASSLGFEKLFF
TRBJ2-7	TRBV11-1	.	.	TGTGCCAGCAGCTTCAAGACCTACGAGCAGTACTTC	CASSFKTYEQYF
TRBJ1-5	TRBV19	.	few	TGTGCCAGTAGTACGAGGCCAGACAATCAGCCCCAGCATTTT	CASSTRPDNQPQHF
TRBJ1-4	TRBV7-9	TRBD1	few	TGTGCCAGCAGCACCGGACAGGGGCCAAATGAAAAACTGTTTTTT	CASSTGQGPNEKLFF
TRBJ2-5	TRBV28	TRBD2	many	TGTGCCAGCAGTCTAGCGGGGGATGCGGAGACCCAGTACTTC	CASSLAGDAETQYF
TRBJ2-3	TRBV28	TRBD2	.	TGTGCCAGCAGTCTCCCGGGTAGCGGGGTAGATACGCAGTATTTT	CASSLPGSGVDTQYF
TRBJ2-7	TRBV6-1	.	few	TGTGCCAGCACCCCCTTGTCCGGGGAGCTACACGAGCAGTACTTC	CASTPLSGELHEQYF
TRBJ1-2	TRBV6-5	TRBD1	many	TGTGCCAGCAGTTACTCCTCGGGGACAGGCAAAATCTATGGCTACACCTTC	CASSYSSGTGKIYGYTF
TRBJ2-2	TRBV19	.	.	TGTGCCAGTATGAGGGCACCTCACACCGGGGAGCTGTTTTTT	CASMRAPHTGELFF
TRBJ1-2	TRBV3-1	.	many	TGTGCCAGCAGGGCTCTCTCCGGGGAGGAAGGCTACACCTTC	CASRALSGEEGYTF
TRBJ1-2	TRBV2	.	few	TGTGCCAGCAGGGAGGACCGACGGGGGGGCTACACCTTC	CASREDRRGGYTF
TRBJ1-1	TRBV7-2	TRBD1	few	TGTGCCAGCAGCTTAGCTGACAGGGGATACATGAACACTGAAGCTTTCTTT	CASSLADRGYMNTEAFF
TRBJ2-1	TRBV6-1	TRBD2	few	TGTGCCAGCAGTCCACTAGCGGGCGGCTACAATGAGCAGTTCTTC	CASSPLAGGYNEQFF
TRBJ2-7	TRBV29-1	.	many	TGCAGCGGGGGGGAGGAAGGGTACGAGCAGTACTTC	CSGGEEGYEQYF
TRBJ2-1	TRBV7-9	TRBD2	few	TGTGCCAGCAGCCTGACGACGGGACTAGCGGGACCTAGCTCCTACAATGAGCAGTTCTTC	CASSLTTGLAGPSSYNEQFF
TRBJ2-4	TRBV7-9	TRBD1	many	TGTGCCAGCAGCTTAGTTGGGGACAGCATTCAGTACTTC	CASSLVGDSIQYF
TRBJ2-5	TRBV3-1	.	few	TGTGCCAGCAGCCTGTCGTCCGGGGGACCCCAAGAGACCCAGTACTTC	CASSLSSGGPQETQYF
TRBJ2-7	TRBV28	.	many	TGTGCCAGCAGTCCCGGTAGGCCGGGGGTCTTCTCCTACGAGCAGTACTTC	CASSPGRPGVFSYEQYF
TRBJ1-4	TRBV15	TRBD1	.	TGTGCCACCAGCTTCACAGGGGGTGGCGAAAAACTGTTTTTT	CATSFTGGGEKLFF
TRBJ2-7	TRBV4-1	.	.	TGCGCCAGCAGCCAAGATGTCCAGGGTACCTACGAGCAGTACTTC	CASSQDVQGTYEQYF
TRBJ1-6	TRBV19	.	.	TGTGCCAGTAGGGAGAAGAATTCACCCCTCCACTTT	CASREKNSPLHF
TRBJ2-7	TRBV27	.	few	TGTGCCAGCAGTTTAAAAGAGGGAGGAGACGCTGCCTACGAGCAGTACTTC	CASSLKEGGDAAYEQYF
TRBJ1-1	TRBV19	.	.	TGTGCCAGTAGTATAGACAGTCTTCGTACCGCTGAAGCTTTCTTT	CASSIDSLRTAEAFF
TRBJ2-5	TRBV27	.	many	TGTGCCAGCTCAGGGGGGGGGTGGGAGACCCAGTACTTC	CASSGGGWETQYF
TRBJ2-1	TRBV28	TRBD1	few	TGTGCCAGCATCATGGGGGACAGGGGGTACAATGAGCAGTTCTTC	CASIMGDRGYNEQFF
TRBJ2-2	TRBV11-3	.	.	TGTGCCAGCAGCCCCCGGACGCAAAACACCGGGGAGCTGTTTTTT	CASSPRTQNTGELFF
TRBJ1-1	TRBV30	.	.	TGTGCCTGGAGTCGGACCGGGAACACTGAAGCTTTCTTT	CAWSRTGNTEAFF
TRBJ2-7	TRBV20-1	.	.	TGCAGTGCTAGGGACACCGGGACCCAGAACGAGCAGTACTTC	CSARDTGTQNEQYF
TRBJ1-1	TRBV30	.	many	TGTGCCTGGAGTGTTCCCCCTGAAGCTTTCTTT	CAWSVPPEAFF
TRBJ2-2	TRBV7-2	TRBD1	few	TGTGCCAGCAGCTTACAGGGACAGTCGAACACCGGGGAGCTGTTTTTT	CASSLQGQSNTGELFF